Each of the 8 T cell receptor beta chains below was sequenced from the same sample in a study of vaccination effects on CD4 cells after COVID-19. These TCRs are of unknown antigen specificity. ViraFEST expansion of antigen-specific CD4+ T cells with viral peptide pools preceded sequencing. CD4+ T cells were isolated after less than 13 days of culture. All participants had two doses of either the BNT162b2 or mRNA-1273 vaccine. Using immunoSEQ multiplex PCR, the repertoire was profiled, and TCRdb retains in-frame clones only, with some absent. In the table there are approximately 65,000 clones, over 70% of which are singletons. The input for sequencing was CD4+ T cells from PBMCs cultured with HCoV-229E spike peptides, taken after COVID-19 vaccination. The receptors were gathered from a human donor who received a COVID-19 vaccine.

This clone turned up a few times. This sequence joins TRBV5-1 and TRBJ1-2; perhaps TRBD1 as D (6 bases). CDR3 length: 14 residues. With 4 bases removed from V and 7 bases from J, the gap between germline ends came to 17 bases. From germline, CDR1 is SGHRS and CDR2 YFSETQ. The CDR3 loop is CASSPKGGRGGYTF. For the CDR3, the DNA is TGCGCCAGCAGCCCTAAAGGGGGTCGGGGTGGCTACACCTTC. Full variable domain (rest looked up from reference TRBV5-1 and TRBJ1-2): KAGVTQTPRYLIKTRGQQVTLSCSPISGHRSVSWYQQTPGQGLQFLFEYFSETQRNKGNFPGRFSGRQFSNSRSEMNVSTLELGDSALYLCASSPKGGRGGYTFGSGTRLTVV.

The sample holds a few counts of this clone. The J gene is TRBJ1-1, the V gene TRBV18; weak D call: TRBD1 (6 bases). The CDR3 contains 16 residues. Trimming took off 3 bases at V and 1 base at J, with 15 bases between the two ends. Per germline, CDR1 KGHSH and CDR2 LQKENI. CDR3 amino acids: CASSPQRAGANTEAFF. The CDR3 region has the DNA TGTGCCAGCTCACCTCAAAGGGCAGGGGCGAACACTGAAGCTTTCTTT.

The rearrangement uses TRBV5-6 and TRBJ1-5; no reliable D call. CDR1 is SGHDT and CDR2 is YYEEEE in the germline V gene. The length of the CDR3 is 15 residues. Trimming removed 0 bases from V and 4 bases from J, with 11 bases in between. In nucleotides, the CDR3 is TGTGCCAGCAGCTTGGGAGGGCTGGGGAATCAGCCCCAGCATTTT. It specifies CASSLGGLGNQPQHF.

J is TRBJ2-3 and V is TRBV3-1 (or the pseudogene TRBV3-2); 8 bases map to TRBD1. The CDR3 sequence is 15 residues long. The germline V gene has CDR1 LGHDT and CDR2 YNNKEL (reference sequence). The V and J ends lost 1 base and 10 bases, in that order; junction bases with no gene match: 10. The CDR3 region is CASSQVIQGAGSQYF. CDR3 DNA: TGTGCCAGCAGCCAAGTAATCCAGGGGGCCGGTTCGCAGTATTTT.

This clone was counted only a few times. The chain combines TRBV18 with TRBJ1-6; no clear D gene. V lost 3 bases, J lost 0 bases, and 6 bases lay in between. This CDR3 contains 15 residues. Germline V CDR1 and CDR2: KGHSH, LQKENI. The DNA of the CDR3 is TGTGCCAGCTCACCCTACAGCTCCTATAATTCACCCCTCCACTTT. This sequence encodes CASSPYSSYNSPLHF. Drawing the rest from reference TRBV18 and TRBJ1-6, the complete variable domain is NAGVMQNPRHLVRRRGQEARLRCSPMKGHSHVYWYRQLPEEGLKFMVYLQKENIIDESGMPKERFSAEFPKEGPSILRIQQVVRGDSAAYFCASSPYSSYNSPLHFGNGTRLTVT.

This chain's CDR3 is CASSLGTWGETQYF. DNA for the CDR3: TGCGCCAGCAGCTTGGGGACCTGGGGGGAGACCCAGTACTTC. The V and J genes are TRBV5-1 and TRBJ2-5; D tentatively reads TRBD1 or TRBD2 (5 bases each). Germline V gene sequence: CDR1 SGHRS, CDR2 YFSETQ. V was pared by 0 bases and J by 5 bases, with 11 bases between. This CDR3 region has 14 residues.

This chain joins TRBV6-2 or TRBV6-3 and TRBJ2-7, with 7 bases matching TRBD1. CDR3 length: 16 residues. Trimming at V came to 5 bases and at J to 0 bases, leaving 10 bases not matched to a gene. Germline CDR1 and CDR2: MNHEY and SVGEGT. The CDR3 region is CASSAVTGDRSYEQYV. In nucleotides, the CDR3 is TGTGCCAGCAGTGCCGTTACAGGGGACCGCTCCTACGAGCAGTACGTC.

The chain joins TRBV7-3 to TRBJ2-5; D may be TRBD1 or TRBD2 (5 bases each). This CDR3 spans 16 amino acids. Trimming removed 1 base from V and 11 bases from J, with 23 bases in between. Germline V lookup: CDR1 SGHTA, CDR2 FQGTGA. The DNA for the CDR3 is TGTGCCAGCAGCTTAAATTTAGGAGTGGGGACCCCAATGCAGTACTTC. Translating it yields CASSLNLGVGTPMQYF.